This T cell receptor beta chain derives from a study of OX40 agonist ivuxolimab in advanced cancers. Study in general: Ivuxolimab was delivered to patients intravenously every 2 weeks at doses spanning 0.01 to 10 mg/kg. Study-wide results and limits: Doses of 0.1 to 3.0 mg/kg were accompanied by clonal expansion of CD4+ and CD8+ blood T cells by week 6.

Some clones are missing from TCRdb's copy, which holds only in-frame ones; the method was immunoSEQ multiplex PCR. This table has under 95,000 clones, approximately 89% appearing once. V lost 4 bases and J 0 bases, leaving 18 bases between the germline ends. This CDR3 has 18 residues. Per germline, CDR1 LGHNA and CDR2 YNFKEQ. As regards this clone: Its antigen is not known.

This specimen was CD4+ or CD8+ T cells sorted from blood, taken in a trial of the OX40 agonist ivuxolimab. This chain connects TRBV4-2 to TRBJ2-2; the D call may be TRBD1 or TRBD2 (6 bases each). The sequence was collected from an adult with an advanced solid tumor such as melanoma, head and neck, liver or kidney cancer. The CDR3 DNA sequence: TGTGCCAGCAGCCGGACAGCTACGGGGGATACGAACACCGGGGAGCTGTTTTTT. It is translated as CASSRTATGDTNTGELFF.